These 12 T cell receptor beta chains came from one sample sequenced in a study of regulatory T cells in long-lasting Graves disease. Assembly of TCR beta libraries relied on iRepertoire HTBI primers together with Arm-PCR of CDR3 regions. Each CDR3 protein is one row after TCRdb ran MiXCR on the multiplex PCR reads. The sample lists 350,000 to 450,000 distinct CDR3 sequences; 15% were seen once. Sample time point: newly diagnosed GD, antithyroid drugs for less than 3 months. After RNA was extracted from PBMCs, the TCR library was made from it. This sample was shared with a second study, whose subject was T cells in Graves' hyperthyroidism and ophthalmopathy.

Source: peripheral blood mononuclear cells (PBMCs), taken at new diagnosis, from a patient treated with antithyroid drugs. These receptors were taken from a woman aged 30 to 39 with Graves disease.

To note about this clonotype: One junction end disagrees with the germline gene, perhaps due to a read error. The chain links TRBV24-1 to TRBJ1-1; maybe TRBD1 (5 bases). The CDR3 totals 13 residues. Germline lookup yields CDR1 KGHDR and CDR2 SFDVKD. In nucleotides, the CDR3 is TGTGCCGCCAGAAAGGGGATGAACACTGAAGCTTTCTTT. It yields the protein CAARKGMNTEAFF.

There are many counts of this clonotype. CDR3 sequence: CAIGARNIQYF. CDR3 sequence (DNA): TGTGCCATCGGGGCGCGAAACATTCAGTACTTC. The V call is TRBV2, the J call TRBJ2-4; the D gene could be TRBD1 or TRBD2 (5 bases each). This CDR3 has 11 amino acids. Trimming cost V 10 bases and J 6 bases, with 10 bases left between them. Germline CDR1 SNHLY, CDR2 FYNNEI.

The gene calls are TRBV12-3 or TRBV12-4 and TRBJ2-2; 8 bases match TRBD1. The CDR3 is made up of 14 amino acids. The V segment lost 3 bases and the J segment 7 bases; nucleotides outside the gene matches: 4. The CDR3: CASSFQGAHGELFF. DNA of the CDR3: TGTGCCAGCAGTTTTCAGGGGGCTCACGGGGAGCTGTTTTTT.

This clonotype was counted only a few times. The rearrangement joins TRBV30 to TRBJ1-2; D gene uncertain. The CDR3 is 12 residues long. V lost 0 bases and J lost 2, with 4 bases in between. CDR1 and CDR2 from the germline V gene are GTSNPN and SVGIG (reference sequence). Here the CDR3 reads CAWSVRNYGYTF. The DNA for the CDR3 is TGTGCCTGGAGTGTCAGGAACTATGGCTACACCTTC.

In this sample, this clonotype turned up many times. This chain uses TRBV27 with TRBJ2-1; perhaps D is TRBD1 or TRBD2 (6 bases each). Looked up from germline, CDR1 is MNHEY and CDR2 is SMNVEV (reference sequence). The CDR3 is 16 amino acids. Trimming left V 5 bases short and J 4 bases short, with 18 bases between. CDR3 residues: CASSTRDTALYNEQFF. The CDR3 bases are TGTGCCAGCAGTACGCGGGACACGGCACTGTACAATGAGCAGTTCTTC.

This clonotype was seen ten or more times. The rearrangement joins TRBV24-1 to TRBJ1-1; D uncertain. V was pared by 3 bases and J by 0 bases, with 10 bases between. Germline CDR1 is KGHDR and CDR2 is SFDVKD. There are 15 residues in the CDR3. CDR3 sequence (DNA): TGTGCCACCAGTGATCATACAGTGATGAACACTGAAGCTTTCTTT. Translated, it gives CATSDHTVMNTEAFF.

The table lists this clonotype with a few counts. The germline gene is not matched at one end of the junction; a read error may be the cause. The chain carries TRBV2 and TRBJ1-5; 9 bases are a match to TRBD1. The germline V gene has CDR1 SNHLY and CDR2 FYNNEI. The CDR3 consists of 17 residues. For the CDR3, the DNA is TGTGCCGGCAGTGAAGCTTGGACAGGGGTTCCAAGTCAGCCCCAGCATTTT. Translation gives CAGSEAWTGVPSQPQHF.

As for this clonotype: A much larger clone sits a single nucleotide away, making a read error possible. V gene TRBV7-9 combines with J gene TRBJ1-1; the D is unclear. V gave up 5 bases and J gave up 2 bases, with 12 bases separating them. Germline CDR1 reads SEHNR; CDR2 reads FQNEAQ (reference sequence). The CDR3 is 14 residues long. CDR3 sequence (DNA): TGTGCCAGCAGCCCCAAGAGCTTAAACACTGAAGCTTTCTTT. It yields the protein CASSPKSLNTEAFF. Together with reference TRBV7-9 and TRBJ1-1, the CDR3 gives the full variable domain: DTGVSQNPRHKITKRGQNVTFRCDPISEHNRLYWYRQTLGQGPEFLTYFQNEAQLEKSRLLSDRFSAERPKGSFSTLEIQRTEQGDSAMYLCASSPKSLNTEAFFGQGTRLTVV.

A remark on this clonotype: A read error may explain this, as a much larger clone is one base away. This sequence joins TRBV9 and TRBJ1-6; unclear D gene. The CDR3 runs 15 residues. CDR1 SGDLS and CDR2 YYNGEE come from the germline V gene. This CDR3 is CANSVYSEGGSPLHF. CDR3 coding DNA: TGTGCCAACAGCGTTTACAGCGAGGGAGGATCACCCCTCCACTTT. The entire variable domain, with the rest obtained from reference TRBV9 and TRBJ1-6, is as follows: DSGVTQTPKHLITATGQRVTLRCSPRSGDLSVYWYQQSLDQGLQFLIQYYNGEERAKGNILERFSAQQFPDLHSELNLSSLELGDSALYFCANSVYSEGGSPLHFGNGTRLTVT.

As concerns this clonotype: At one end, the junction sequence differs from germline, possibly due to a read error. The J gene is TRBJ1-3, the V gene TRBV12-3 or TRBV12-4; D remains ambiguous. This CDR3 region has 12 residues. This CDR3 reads CASRVSGNTTYF. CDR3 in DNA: TGTGCCAGCAGGGTATCTGGAAACACCACATATTTT.

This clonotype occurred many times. The CDR3 bases are TGCGCCAGCAGCACGGGGGACAGGGTGAACACTGAAGCTTTCTTT. Amino acids: CASSTGDRVNTEAFF. J is TRBJ1-1 and V is TRBV5-1; the match to TRBD1 covers 9 bases. The CDR3 covers 15 residues. V lost 4 bases to trimming and J lost 0 bases; unmatched junction nucleotides: 4. Germline V gene lookup returns CDR1 SGHRS and CDR2 YFSETQ.

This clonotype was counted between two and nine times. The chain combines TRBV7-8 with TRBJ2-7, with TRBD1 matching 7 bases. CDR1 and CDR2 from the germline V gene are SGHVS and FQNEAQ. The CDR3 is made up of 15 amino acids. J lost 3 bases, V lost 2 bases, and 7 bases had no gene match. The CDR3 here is CASSLSGQRLYEQYF. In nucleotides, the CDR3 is TGTGCCAGCAGCTTATCGGGACAGCGACTCTACGAGCAGTACTTC.